The 17 T cell receptor beta chains below all came from one sample that was sequenced in a study of vaccination and CD4 T cells after COVID-19. These receptors are not linked to any known antigen. Sequence data for DNA of cultured CD4+ T cells were generated by the Oncomine TCR Beta short-read assay. Via MiXCR, TCRdb re-called the PCR reads, giving one row per CDR3 protein. The table has over 2,000 distinct CDR3 sequences, 34% seen once. This sample's treatment: roughly nine-day PBMC culture with coronavirus spike peptide pools or control peptides (ViraFEST assay). Sample: CD4+ T cells from blood, cultured in vitro. These receptors all come from a human donor who had recovered from COVID-19.

The chain carries TRBV6-1 and TRBJ2-7, with D possibly being TRBD1 (6 bases). This CDR3 contains 13 residues. The V end was cut by 6 bases, the J end by 0 bases, with 9 bases between. Germline V gene data show CDR1 as MNHNS and CDR2 as SASEGT. This CDR3 reads CASRQTGSYEQYF. The CDR3 DNA sequence: TGTGCCAGCAGACAGACAGGCTCCTACGAGCAGTACTTC.

CDR3 residues: CASRLDGGNQPQHF. In DNA, the CDR3 is TGTGCCAGCAGACTCGACGGAGGTAATCAGCCCCAGCATTTT. The V call is TRBV6-1, the J call TRBJ1-5, with unresolved D. The V gene lost 6 bases and the J gene lost 4 bases, with 13 bases spanning the gap. The length of the CDR3 is 14 residues. Germline V lookup: CDR1 MNHNS, CDR2 SASEGT.

This chain's CDR3 is CASSFGTGGDGYTF. In nucleotides, the CDR3 is TGTGCCAGCAGCTTTGGGACAGGGGGCGATGGCTACACCTTC. V and J are TRBV7-6 and TRBJ1-2; 12 bases align to TRBD1. The length of the CDR3 is 14 residues. V dropped 3 bases and J dropped 6; count of bases not matched to a gene: 2. Germline V CDR1 and CDR2: SGHVS, FNYEAQ.

V usage is TRBV6-1 and J usage is TRBJ1-2, with a tentative D call TRBD1 (6 bases). V lost 0 bases, J lost 8 bases, and 16 bases lay in between. Germline CDR1 reads MNHNS; CDR2 reads SASEGT. The length of the CDR3 is 15 residues. CDR3: CASSEADGGRRGYTF. DNA for the CDR3: TGTGCCAGCAGTGAAGCCGATGGGGGGCGGAGAGGCTACACCTTC.

V gene TRBV11-2 combines with J gene TRBJ1-4; unclear D gene. V shed 4 bases and J shed 7 bases, with 19 bases lying between them. CDR1 is SGHAT, CDR2 FQNNGV, per germline. The CDR3 loop spans 16 amino acids. CDR3 coding DNA: TGTGCCAGCAGCTCAGCCCCGGGGAAATCGGGTGAAAAACTGTTTTTT. This translates into CASSSAPGKSGEKLFF.

This clonotype is termed large (0.1 to 1%). The genes are TRBV18 and TRBJ1-1; possible D gene TRBD1, 6 bases. The CDR3 has 14 residues. The V and J ends lost 3 bases and 5 bases respectively, with 13 bases between them. From germline, CDR1 is KGHSH and CDR2 LQKENI. The CDR3 loop reads CASSPTGFGTEAFF. The CDR3 DNA is TGTGCCAGCTCACCCACAGGGTTCGGAACTGAAGCTTTCTTT.

This clonotype came up a few times. The V gene is TRBV18, the J gene TRBJ1-6; D not resolved. V was trimmed by 6 bases and J by 3 bases, leaving 12 bases between them. The CDR3 runs to 15 residues. Germline assignment: CDR1 KGHSH and CDR2 LQKENI. In DNA form, the CDR3 reads TGTGCCAGCTCCCCAGGAACTAGCTATAATTCACCCCTCCACTTT. Translation: CASSPGTSYNSPLHF.

This clonotype occurred a few times. V gene TRBV12-3 or TRBV12-4 combines with J gene TRBJ1-6, with unresolved D. CDR3 length equals 16 residues. Trimming shortened V by 0 bases and J by 8 bases, and 14 bases separated the two germline ends. CDR3 sequence: CASSLASGGQDSPLHF. The CDR3 coding sequence is TGTGCCAGCAGTTTAGCATCGGGAGGGCAGGATTCACCCCTCCACTTT.

J is TRBJ1-2 and V is TRBV2; D is unclear. Per the germline V gene, CDR1 is SNHLY and CDR2 is FYNNEI. The V end lost 11 bases, the J end lost 0 bases, and 16 bases lay between the germline ends. The CDR3 is 14 amino acids. CDR3 amino acids: CADHQAKANYGYTF. As DNA, the CDR3 is TGTGCCGACCACCAGGCCAAAGCTAACTATGGCTACACCTTC.

The V and J genes are TRBV27 and TRBJ1-2, with 11 bases fitting TRBD1. The ends lost 3 bases at V and 7 bases at J; junction bases unmatched: 1. CDR3 size: 13 residues. From germline, CDR1 is MNHEY and CDR2 SMNVEV (reference sequence). The CDR3 DNA is TGTGCCAGCAGTTTGGACAGGGGGCGTGGCTACACCTTC. It specifies CASSLDRGRGYTF.

The chain employs TRBV11-2 and TRBJ2-1; D is perhaps TRBD2 (5 bases). Germline loops: CDR1 SGHAT, CDR2 FQNNGV. V dropped 4 bases and J dropped 10 bases, with 26 bases sitting between them. This CDR3 comprises 17 residues. The CDR3 here is CASSSQRTGTRSREQFF. The CDR3 coding sequence is TGTGCCAGCAGCTCCCAGCGGACGGGAACGAGATCTCGAGAGCAGTTCTTC.

The table lists this clonotype with a few counts. The V call is TRBV2, the J call TRBJ1-2, with D unresolved. This CDR3 is 13 amino acids long. The ends were cut back, 5 bases at V and 6 bases at J, with 13 bases in the middle. Germline values: CDR1 SNHLY, CDR2 FYNNEI. CDR3 loop: CASSQRVYNGYTF. DNA of the CDR3: TGTGCCAGCAGTCAGAGGGTATATAATGGCTACACCTTC.

This chain links TRBV6-1 with TRBJ1-4; D uncertain. CDR1 and CDR2 (germline): MNHNS, SASEGT. Trimming cost V 10 bases and J 0 bases, with 9 bases left between them. The CDR3 spans 13 residues. The CDR3 bases are TGTGCCACTCGGGGTGCAACTAATGAAAAACTGTTTTTT. This sequence encodes CATRGATNEKLFF.

This chain connects TRBV20-1 to TRBJ2-3, with TRBD2 matching over 8 bases. J was trimmed by 6 bases and V by 4 bases; bases with no gene match: 12. The length of the CDR3 is 15 residues. CDR1 is DFQATT and CDR2 is SNEGSKA in the germline V gene (reference sequence). The CDR3 loop is CSAKTGTSYTDTQYF. In DNA, the CDR3 is TGCAGTGCTAAAACCGGGACTAGTTATACCGATACGCAGTATTTT.

This clonotype was seen only a few times. V gene TRBV27 combines with J gene TRBJ2-2; D gene ambiguous. V lost 3 bases and J 2 bases, leaving 7 bases between the germline ends. The CDR3 runs to 14 residues. CDR1 and CDR2 (germline): MNHEY, SMNVEV (reference sequence). CDR3 amino acids: CASSLEYNTGELFF. CDR3 in DNA: TGTGCCAGCAGTTTGGAGTATAACACCGGGGAGCTGTTTTTT.

By share of the sample, this clonotype is medium-sized. The gene calls are TRBV7-9 and TRBJ1-2, with 10 bases aligning to TRBD1. Germline-derived CDR1 and CDR2 are SEHNR and FQNEAQ (reference sequence). The CDR3 covers 14 residues. J gave up 8 bases and V 1 base, and 4 bases lay outside the gene matches. CDR3 loop: CASSLGGQGSGYTF. The DNA of the CDR3 is TGTGCCAGCAGCTTAGGGGGACAGGGGAGCGGCTACACCTTC. The full variable domain, with the rest looked up from reference TRBV7-9 and TRBJ1-2, is DTGVSQNPRHKITKRGQNVTFRCDPISEHNRLYWYRQTLGQGPEFLTYFQNEAQLEKSRLLSDRFSAERPKGSFSTLEIQRTEQGDSAMYLCASSLGGQGSGYTFGSGTRLTVV.

Only a few counts were recorded for this clonotype. The chain joins TRBV7-2 to TRBJ2-2; the D gene is possibly TRBD2 (6 bases). The germline V gene encodes CDR1 SGHTA and CDR2 FQGNSA. The CDR3 totals 15 residues. V dropped 1 base and J dropped 4 bases, with 10 bases sitting between them. The CDR3 protein is CASSLGGDLTGELFF. CDR3 nucleotides: TGTGCCAGCAGCTTAGGGGGGGACCTCACCGGGGAGCTGTTTTTT.